What follows are 13 T cell receptor beta chains derived from one specimen sequenced in a study of shared clonotypes between healthy human individuals. The protocol was immunoSEQ multiplex PCR, while the TCRdb copy is restricted to in-frame clones and leaves out a portion. The sample yields some 2,500,000 clones, 93% seen once. The sample comprised naive CD4+ T cells from PBMCs. Regarding subset: CD45RA+ positively selected. The receptors derive from a young man in good health. Some clones in this sample may be carry-over from other donors' samples.

This clone was detected only once. The rearrangement joins TRBV6-4 to TRBJ2-1; 9 positions match TRBD2. The germline V gene encodes CDR1 MRHNA and CDR2 SNTAGT. V lost 4 bases to trimming and J lost 2 bases; unmatched junction nucleotides: 6. The CDR3 sequence is 16 residues long. The CDR3 DNA reads as TGTGCCAGCAGTGCGCTAGCGGGGACAGCCTACAATGAGCAGTTCTTC. It specifies CASSALAGTAYNEQFF.

The chain links TRBV10-3 to TRBJ1-5; the match to TRBD1 covers 7 bases. V was pared by 11 bases and J by 2 bases, with 12 bases of the junction left unmatched. There are 15 residues in the CDR3. Germline CDR1 is ENHRY and CDR2 is SYGVKD. The CDR3, as DNA: TGTGCCTCCCGGGGAGGGGGCCTCGGCAATCAGCCCCAGCATTTT. Translation: CASRGGGLGNQPQHF.

This clone was seen only once. This sequence joins TRBV7-9 and TRBJ2-7; D is uncertain. Per the germline V gene, CDR1 is SEHNR and CDR2 is FQNEAQ (reference sequence). The V gene lost 5 bases and the J gene lost 3 bases, with 20 bases spanning the gap. This CDR3 has 16 amino acids. DNA for the CDR3: TGTGCCAGCAGCGCCCCACAACTTAGCCTGCACTACGAGCAGTACTTC. This translates into CASSAPQLSLHYEQYF. The complete variable domain, with remaining parts taken from reference TRBV7-9 and TRBJ2-7, reads DTGVSQNPRHKITKRGQNVTFRCDPISEHNRLYWYRQTLGQGPEFLTYFQNEAQLEKSRLLSDRFSAERPKGSFSTLEIQRTEQGDSAMYLCASSAPQLSLHYEQYFGPGTRLTVT.

Comment on this clone: In the same sample, other DNA sequences code for this CDR3. V gene TRBV2 combines with J gene TRBJ1-5, with a tentative D call TRBD1 (5 bases). The V gene lost 0 bases and the J gene lost 4 bases, with 7 bases spanning the gap. Germline V CDR1 and CDR2: SNHLY, FYNNEI. The CDR3 length is 14 residues. CDR3 amino acids: CASSEAGGNQPQHF. CDR3 in DNA: TGTGCCAGCAGTGAAGCGGGGGGGAATCAGCCCCAGCATTTT.

The DNA for the CDR3 is TGTGCCAGCAGTCTCCCGGGACAGGGTTCAGATACGCAGTATTTT. Translation: CASSLPGQGSDTQYF. The genes are TRBV28 and TRBJ2-3; 9 bases fit TRBD1. Trimming cost V 5 bases and J 4 bases; bases outside gene matches: 7. The CDR3 has 15 amino acids. Germline CDR1 is MDHEN and CDR2 is SYDVKM.

To note about this clone: Additional DNA sequences in this sample encode the identical CDR3. The chain is built from TRBV4-1 and TRBJ2-1; perhaps TRBD2 as D (5 bases). Looked up from germline, CDR1 is MGHRA and CDR2 is YSYEKL. V was shortened by 3 bases and J by 0 bases, with 12 bases between the two germline ends. This CDR3 has 16 amino acids. In DNA form, the CDR3 reads TGCGCCAGCAGCCAGGGTACTAGGAGCTCCTACAATGAGCAGTTCTTC. Encoded protein: CASSQGTRSSYNEQFF.

The chain couples TRBV19 to TRBJ1-1, with 8 nucleotides matching TRBD1. Germline assignment: CDR1 LNHDA and CDR2 SQIVND (reference sequence). V lost 5 bases and J lost 7; bases outside the gene matches: 9. The CDR3 totals 14 residues. CDR3 sequence (DNA): TGTGCCAGTAGTCCCCGGCCAGGGGGCAGTGAAGCTTTCTTT. Translation: CASSPRPGGSEAFF. Variable domain in full (rest from reference TRBV19 and TRBJ1-1): DGGITQSPKYLFRKEGQNVTLSCEQNLNHDAMYWYRQDPGQGLRLIYYSQIVNDFQKGDIAEGYSVSREKKESFPLTVTSAQKNPTAFYLCASSPRPGGSEAFFGQGTRLTVV.

As to this clone: Other nucleotide sequences from this sample produce the same CDR3. V usage is TRBV28 and J usage is TRBJ1-5; D unclear. V was shortened by 6 bases and J by 7 bases, with 7 bases between the two germline ends. This CDR3 spans 11 amino acids. In germline, CDR1 is MDHEN, CDR2 SYDVKM. CDR3 sequence: CASSSFQPQHF. CDR3 in DNA: TGTGCCAGCAGCTCTTTCCAGCCCCAGCATTTT. Full variable domain (missing parts from reference TRBV28 and TRBJ1-5): DVKVTQSSRYLVKRTGEKVFLECVQDMDHENMFWYRQDPGLGLRLIYFSYDVKMKEKGDIPEGYSVSREKKERFSLILESASTNQTSMYLCASSSFQPQHFGDGTRLSIL.

With regard to this clone: One end of the junction varies from germline; a read error may be responsible. This chain connects TRBV6-1 to TRBJ2-5; maybe TRBD1 (6 bases). This CDR3 comprises 14 residues. Germline V gives CDR1 MNHNS, CDR2 SASEGT. Here the CDR3 DNA reads TGTGCCAGCGGCTATTATGGGGGACAAGAGTCCCAGTACTTC. Protein sequence: CASGYYGGQESQYF.

The chain couples TRBV18 to TRBJ2-3, with 14 bases fitting TRBD2. The germline gives CDR1 KGHSH, CDR2 LQKENI. This CDR3 is built from 18 residues. V lost 3 bases, J lost 3 bases, and 8 bases stayed unmatched. This CDR3 is CASSPGLAGVLLTDTQYF. CDR3 sequence (DNA): TGTGCCAGCTCACCGGGACTAGCGGGAGTGTTGCTGACAGATACGCAGTATTTT.

The chain has TRBV18 and TRBJ2-7; 9 bases fit TRBD1. Trimming at V came to 2 bases and at J to 2 bases, leaving 10 bases not matched to a gene. The CDR3 extends over 17 amino acids. Germline assignment: CDR1 KGHSH and CDR2 LQKENI. CDR3 nucleotide sequence: TGTGCCAGCTCACCATCTATCCGGGACAGGGTTACCTACGAGCAGTACTTC. Residues: CASSPSIRDRVTYEQYF.

This clone was picked up a small number of times. The same CDR3 is also encoded by other DNA sequences in this sample. The chain is built from TRBV29-1 and TRBJ1-1; D is unclear. Germline V gene data show CDR1 as SQVTM and CDR2 as ANQGSEA. V shed 3 bases and J shed 0 bases, with 8 bases lying between them. This CDR3 is built from 13 residues. The CDR3 protein is CSVEGLMNTEAFF. CDR3 bases: TGCAGCGTTGAGGGATTAATGAACACTGAAGCTTTCTTT.

About this clone: The sample carries other DNA sequences with the same CDR3. V usage is TRBV28 and J usage is TRBJ2-6; D gene uncertain. Germline V lookup: CDR1 MDHEN, CDR2 SYDVKM. Trimming pared 6 bases from V and 0 bases from J, leaving 9 bases between. The length of the CDR3 is 15 residues. The CDR3: CASSLTGSGANVLTF. In nucleotides, the CDR3 is TGTGCCAGCAGCCTTACTGGCTCTGGGGCCAACGTCCTGACTTTC.